Sequencing of this T cell receptor (beta chain) was carried out in a study of regulatory and conventional T cells in RAG deficiency. Method: immunoSEQ multiplex PCR; TCRdb's copy keeps in-frame clones and lacks some. The sample has about 30,000 clones, 70% to 80% seen once; the top ten hold 3% to 3.5%. The sorted conventional CD4+ T cells were CD25-low and CD127-high, with genomic DNA sequenced. Trimming removed 1 base from V and 1 base from J, with 4 bases in between. This CDR3 is 13 amino acids long. Germline V lookup: CDR1 SNHLY, CDR2 FYNNEI. In addition, the sample was reused for a study of regulatory T cells. In that study: The primer mix had 52 TRBV and 13 TRBJ primers.

The sample taken for sequencing was CD4+ effector T cells sorted from blood. This TCR was recovered from a human donor in good health. The rearrangement joins TRBV2 to TRBJ1-1; D remains ambiguous. The CDR3 region is CASSEDRNTEAFF. In nucleotides, the CDR3 is TGTGCCAGCAGTGAAGACAGGAACACTGAAGCTTTCTTT.